The 20 T cell receptor beta chains reported below all come from one sample, sequenced in a study of CD8 T cells in Susac syndrome. With random hexamers, reverse transcription was performed on about 0.5 to 1 ug of RNA. MiXCR, run by TCRdb on the immunoSEQ multiplex PCR reads, gives a single entry per CDR3 protein. The data hold roughly 180,000 distinct CDR3 sequences, with about 95% observed a single time. Sample: CD4+ T cells from PBMCs. Receptor source: a human donor in good health.

This chain's CDR3 is CAWSGAGTEAFF. The CDR3 nucleotides read TGTGCCTGGAGTGGGGCAGGCACTGAAGCTTTCTTT. The chain recombines TRBV30 with TRBJ1-1; the D is unclear. CDR3 length equals 12 residues. V was trimmed by 1 base and J by 4 bases, leaving 7 bases between them. Looked up from germline, CDR1 is GTSNPN and CDR2 is SVGIG (reference sequence).

V usage is TRBV3-1 and J usage is TRBJ2-7, with TRBD2 as a possible D gene (5 bases). This CDR3 has 13 residues. Germline CDR1 reads LGHDT; CDR2 reads YNNKEL (reference sequence). V was trimmed by 6 bases and J by 4 bases, leaving 13 bases between them. The CDR3 region has the DNA TGTGCCAGCAGTGCCCTGAGCGGTTACGAGCAGTACTTC. Translation: CASSALSGYEQYF.

The J gene is TRBJ1-2, the V gene TRBV28; D is undetermined. The CDR3 totals 14 residues. V gave up 6 bases and J gave up 4 bases, with 15 bases separating them. CDR1 MDHEN and CDR2 SYDVKM come from the germline V gene. CDR3 residues: CASSLRLGFYGYTF. Written as DNA, the CDR3 is TGTGCCAGCAGCCTACGACTTGGGTTCTATGGCTACACCTTC.

The J gene is TRBJ2-1, the V gene TRBV29-1; the D call may be TRBD1 or TRBD2 (5 bases each). Germline loops: CDR1 SQVTM, CDR2 ANQGSEA. V was trimmed by 1 base and J by 8 bases, leaving 12 bases between them. The CDR3 spans 13 residues. DNA for the CDR3: TGCAGCGTTGAAGGGGGGAGCCGCGATGAGCAGTTCTTC. Translating gives CSVEGGSRDEQFF.

The J gene is TRBJ1-1, the V gene TRBV20-1; the D is unclear. The length of the CDR3 is 13 residues. CDR1 is DFQATT, CDR2 SNEGSKA, per germline (reference sequence). Trimming shortened V by 1 base and J by 1 base, and 7 bases separated the two germline ends. CDR3 nucleotides: TGCAGTGCTAGAGGACGGGCGAACACTGAAGCTTTCTTT. Protein sequence: CSARGRANTEAFF.

The chain is built from TRBV2 and TRBJ2-3; 12 nucleotides align to TRBD2. The CDR3 has 16 residues. Germline V gene data show CDR1 as SNHLY and CDR2 as FYNNEI. V was clipped by 4 bases and J by 5 bases; unmatched bases: 7. The CDR3 loop reads CASSVQLAGGGDTQYF. The CDR3 DNA follows: TGTGCCAGCAGTGTACAACTAGCGGGAGGTGGAGATACGCAGTATTTT.

This chain uses TRBV6-2 or TRBV6-3 with TRBJ1-1; no clear D. From germline, CDR1 is MNHEY and CDR2 SVGEGT. This CDR3 comprises 11 residues. V was cut by 6 bases and J by 8 bases, with 10 bases left in between. CDR3 region: CASRSYQEAFF. In DNA form, the CDR3 reads TGTGCCAGCAGATCATACCAAGAAGCTTTCTTT.

This rearrangement joins TRBV7-9 to TRBJ2-5; no clear D gene. Judging by the DNA end, TRBJ2-7 fits better; the J call may be wrong. The CDR3 is 13 residues long. From germline, CDR1 is SEHNR and CDR2 FQNEAQ (reference sequence). In DNA, the CDR3 is TGTGCCAGCAGCTTAGGGCCCCCAGGCGAGCAGTACTTC. Translated, it gives CASSLGPPGEQYF.

This clonotype was detected once. The V gene is TRBV15, the J gene TRBJ2-7; possible D gene TRBD1, 6 bases. This CDR3 is built from 13 residues. Trimming cost V 7 bases and J 7 bases, with 17 bases left between them. CDR1 and CDR2 from the germline V gene are LNHNV and YYDKDF (reference sequence). The CDR3 region has the DNA TGTGCCACCACGTGGGGGACAAGGGGTGAGCAGTACTTC. It is translated as CATTWGTRGEQYF. Full variable domain (rest looked up from reference TRBV15 and TRBJ2-7): DAMVIQNPRYQVTQFGKPVTLSCSQTLNHNVMYWYQQKSSQAPKLLFHYYDKDFNNEADTPDNFQSRRPNTSFCFLDIRSPGLGDTAMYLCATTWGTRGEQYFGPGTRLTVT.

A single count supports this clonotype. This chain joins TRBV27 and TRBJ1-1; 10 bases are shared with TRBD1. V lost 6 bases, J lost 4 bases, and 14 bases stayed unmatched. Germline V CDR1 and CDR2: MNHEY, SMNVEV (reference sequence). This CDR3 contains 17 residues. The CDR3 region has the DNA TGTGCCAGCAGCTTCTCGACAGGGGGCATAAGTTTCACTGAAGCTTTCTTT. Protein sequence: CASSFSTGGISFTEAFF.

V gene TRBV4-3 combines with J gene TRBJ2-5; TRBD2 agrees at 9 bases. CDR3 size: 20 residues. After removal of 0 bases from V and 2 bases from J, the junction contained 16 bases not matched to a gene. Germline CDR1 reads LGHNA; CDR2 reads YSLEER. CDR3 region: CASSQDRRIAGVVGQETQYF. The DNA of the CDR3 is TGCGCCAGCAGCCAAGATCGAAGGATAGCGGGAGTCGTAGGTCAAGAGACCCAGTACTTC.

The genes are TRBV27 and TRBJ2-1; no clear D. Germline V gene data show CDR1 as MNHEY and CDR2 as SMNVEV (reference sequence). The CDR3 spans 16 residues. V lost 4 bases, J lost 4 bases, and 17 bases lay in between. In nucleotides, the CDR3 is TGTGCCAGCAGTTACCACCGTCCGGCGGCTTACAATGAGCAGTTCTTC. This codes for CASSYHRPAAYNEQFF.

The chain has TRBV29-1 and TRBJ2-1; the match to TRBD2 covers 9 bases. The CDR3 is 14 amino acids. Germline values: CDR1 SQVTM, CDR2 ANQGSEA. The trim removed 5 bases at V and 7 bases at J, leaving 9 bases unmatched. CDR3 amino acids: CSVLGGRARNEQFF. The CDR3 DNA reads as TGCAGCGTTCTTGGCGGGAGGGCCCGGAATGAGCAGTTCTTC.

The genes are TRBV2 and TRBJ2-5; no clear D. Germline-derived CDR1 and CDR2 are SNHLY and FYNNEI. Trimming left V 8 bases short and J 2 bases short, with 12 bases between. This CDR3 region has 13 residues. The CDR3 here is CASDPYSQETQYF. The CDR3 nucleotides are TGTGCCAGCGACCCGTATTCTCAAGAGACCCAGTACTTC.

The V and J genes are TRBV28 and TRBJ2-2; TRBD2 agrees at 9 bases. Germline trimming cut 1 base from V and 5 bases from J; bases unmatched to any gene: 5. The CDR3 covers 16 residues. CDR1 MDHEN and CDR2 SYDVKM come from the germline V gene. CDR3 nucleotides: TGTGCCAGCAGTTTATTATCTAGCGGGGAGACCGGGGAGCTGTTTTTT. It translates to CASSLLSSGETGELFF.

The J gene is TRBJ2-3, the V gene TRBV20-1, with a tentative D call TRBD1 (6 bases). The CDR3 totals 14 residues. V lost 2 bases to trimming and J lost 4 bases, with 13 bases between them. Germline V gene data show CDR1 as DFQATT and CDR2 as SNEGSKA (reference sequence). Here the CDR3 reads CSARFPGAADTQYF. In DNA form, the CDR3 reads TGCAGTGCTAGATTTCCAGGGGCCGCAGATACGCAGTATTTT.

V and J are TRBV25-1 and TRBJ2-7; D not certain. Germline CDR1 is MGHDK and CDR2 is SYGVNS. The CDR3 runs to 12 residues. Trimming left V 1 base short and J 4 bases short, with 5 bases between. The CDR3 reads CASSESAYEQYF. The DNA of the CDR3 is TGTGCCAGCAGTGAATCCGCGTACGAGCAGTACTTC.

The V gene is TRBV9, the J gene TRBJ2-2; no clear D. The CDR3 is made up of 14 amino acids. The V and J ends lost 0 bases and 4 bases respectively, with 7 bases between them. Germline lookup yields CDR1 SGDLS and CDR2 YYNGEE. CDR3 loop: CASSVAVGTGELFF. CDR3 DNA: TGTGCCAGCAGCGTAGCGGTGGGCACCGGGGAGCTGTTTTTT.

The chain joins TRBV30 to TRBJ2-3, with no clear D. The CDR3 runs to 13 residues. Germline V gives CDR1 GTSNPN, CDR2 SVGIG (reference sequence). The V end was cut by 0 bases, the J end by 2 bases, with 6 bases between. The CDR3 bases are TGTGCCTGGAGTGTGCTGATCACAGATACGCAGTATTTT. Its protein is CAWSVLITDTQYF.

The chain has TRBV30 and TRBJ1-1; 7 bases are a match to TRBD1. The CDR3 sequence is 13 residues long. Unmatched junction bases numbered 5, after V lost 4 bases and J lost 3 bases. Germline loops: CDR1 GTSNPN, CDR2 SVGIG (reference sequence). In DNA form, the CDR3 reads TGTGCCTGGACCCGACAGGGAGACACTGAAGCTTTCTTT. This sequence encodes CAWTRQGDTEAFF.